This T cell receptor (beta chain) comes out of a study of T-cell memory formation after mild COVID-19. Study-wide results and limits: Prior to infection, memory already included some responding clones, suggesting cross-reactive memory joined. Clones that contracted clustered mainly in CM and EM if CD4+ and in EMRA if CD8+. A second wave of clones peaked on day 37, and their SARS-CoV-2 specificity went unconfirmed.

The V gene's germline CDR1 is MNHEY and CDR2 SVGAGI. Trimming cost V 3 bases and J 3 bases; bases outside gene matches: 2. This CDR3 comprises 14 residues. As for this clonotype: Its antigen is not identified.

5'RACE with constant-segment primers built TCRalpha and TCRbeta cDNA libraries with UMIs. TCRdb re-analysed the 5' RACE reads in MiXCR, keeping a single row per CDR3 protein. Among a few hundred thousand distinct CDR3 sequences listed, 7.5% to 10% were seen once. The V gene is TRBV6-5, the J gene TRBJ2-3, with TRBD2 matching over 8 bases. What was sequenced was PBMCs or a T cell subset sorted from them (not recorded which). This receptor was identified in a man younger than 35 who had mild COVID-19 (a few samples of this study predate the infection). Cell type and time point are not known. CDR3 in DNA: TGTGCCAGCAGTTATGCGGGGGGAACAGATACGCAGTATTTT. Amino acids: CASSYAGGTDTQYF.